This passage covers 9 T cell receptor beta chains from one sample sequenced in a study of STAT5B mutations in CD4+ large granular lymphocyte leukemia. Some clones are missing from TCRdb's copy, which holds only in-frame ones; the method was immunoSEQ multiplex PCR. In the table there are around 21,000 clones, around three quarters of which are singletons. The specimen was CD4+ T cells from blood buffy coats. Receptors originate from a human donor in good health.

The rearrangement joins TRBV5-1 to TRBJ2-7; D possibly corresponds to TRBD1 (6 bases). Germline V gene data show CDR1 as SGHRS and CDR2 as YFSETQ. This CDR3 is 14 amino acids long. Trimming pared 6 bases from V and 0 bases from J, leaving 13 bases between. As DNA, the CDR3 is TGCGCCAGCACCCGGGACACGAGCTCCTACGAGCAGTACTTC. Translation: CASTRDTSSYEQYF.

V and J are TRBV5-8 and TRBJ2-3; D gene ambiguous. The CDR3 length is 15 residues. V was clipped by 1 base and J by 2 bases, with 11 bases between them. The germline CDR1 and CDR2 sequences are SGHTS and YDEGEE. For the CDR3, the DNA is TGTGCCAGCAGCTTGTCGGGCAGAAACACAGATACGCAGTATTTT. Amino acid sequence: CASSLSGRNTDTQYF. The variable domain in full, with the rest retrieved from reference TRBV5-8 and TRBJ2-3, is EAGVTQSPTHLIKTRGQQATLRCSPISGHTSVYWYQQALGLGLQFLLWYDEGEERNRGNFPPRFSGRQFPNYSSELNVNALELEDSALYLCASSLSGRNTDTQYFGPGTRLTVL.

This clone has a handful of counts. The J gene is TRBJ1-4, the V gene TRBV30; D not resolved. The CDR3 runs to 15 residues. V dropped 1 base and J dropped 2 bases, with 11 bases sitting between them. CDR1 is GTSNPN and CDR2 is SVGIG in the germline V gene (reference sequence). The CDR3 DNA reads TGTGCCTGGAGTGCGGGAGATGCCACTAATGAAAAACTGTTTTTT. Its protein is CAWSAGDATNEKLFF.

The CDR3 loop reads CASSFQGLNTEAFF. CDR3 DNA sequence: TGTGCCAGCAGCTTCCAGGGATTGAACACTGAAGCTTTCTTT. V gene TRBV7-2 combines with J gene TRBJ1-1; the D gene is possibly TRBD1 (5 bases). The CDR3 covers 14 residues. Germline CDR1 reads SGHTA; CDR2 reads FQGNSA. V dropped 3 bases and J dropped 0 bases, with 8 bases sitting between them.

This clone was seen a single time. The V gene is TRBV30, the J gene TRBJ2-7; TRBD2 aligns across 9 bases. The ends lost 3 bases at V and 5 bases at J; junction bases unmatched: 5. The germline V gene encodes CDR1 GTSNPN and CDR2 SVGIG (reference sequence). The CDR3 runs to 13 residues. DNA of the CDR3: TGTGCCTGGAGGGCTAGCGGGAAGAACGAGCAGTACTTC. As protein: CAWRASGKNEQYF.

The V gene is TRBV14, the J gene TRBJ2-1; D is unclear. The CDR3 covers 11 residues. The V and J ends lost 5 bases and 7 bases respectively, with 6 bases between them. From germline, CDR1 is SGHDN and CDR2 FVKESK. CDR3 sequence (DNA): TGTGCCAGCAGCGCCTGGAATGAGCAGTTCTTC. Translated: CASSAWNEQFF.

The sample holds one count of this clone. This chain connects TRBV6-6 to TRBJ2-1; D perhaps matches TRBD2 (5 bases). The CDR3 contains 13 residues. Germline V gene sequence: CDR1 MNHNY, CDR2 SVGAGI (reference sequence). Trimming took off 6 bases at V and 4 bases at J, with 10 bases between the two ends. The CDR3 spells CASSLDFYNEQFF. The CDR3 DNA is TGTGCCAGCAGCCTGGACTTTTACAATGAGCAGTTCTTC.

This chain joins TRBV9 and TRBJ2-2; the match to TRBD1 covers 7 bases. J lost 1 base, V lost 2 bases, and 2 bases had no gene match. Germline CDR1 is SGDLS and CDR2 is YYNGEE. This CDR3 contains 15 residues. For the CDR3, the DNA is TGTGCCAGCAGCGTTGGGACAGTGAACACCGGGGAGCTGTTTTTT. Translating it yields CASSVGTVNTGELFF.

Written as DNA, the CDR3 is TGCGCCAGCACCGAGGGGGGATACTACGAGCAGTACTTC. Amino acid sequence: CASTEGGYYEQYF. The rearrangement joins TRBV10-2 to TRBJ2-7; D tentatively fits TRBD1 or TRBD2 (6 bases each). Trimming cost V 7 bases and J 3 bases, with 13 bases left between them. The CDR3 is 13 residues long. The germline V gene has CDR1 WSHSY and CDR2 SAAADI.